Included here is one T cell receptor beta chain sequence, with context. Germline CDR1 is LNHNV and CDR2 is YYDKDF (reference sequence). This CDR3 is built from 16 residues. V lost 1 base, J lost 0 bases, and 4 bases stayed unmatched. Generated by immunoSEQ multiplex PCR, the TCRdb table keeps only in-frame clones and is missing some. The data contain 85,000 to 95,000 clones, approximately 92% of them seen just once; the ten biggest clones take up around 5%. These data belong to a study of blood T cell repertoires in COVID-19. The chain carries TRBV15 and TRBJ2-3, with TRBD2 matching 7 bases. Sequencing was performed on peripheral blood. The sequence was collected from an elderly woman with active COVID-19. CDR3 in DNA: TGTGCCACCAGCAGAGGAGGAGCGGGGAGCACAGATACGCAGTATTTT. Encoded protein: CATSRGGAGSTDTQYF.